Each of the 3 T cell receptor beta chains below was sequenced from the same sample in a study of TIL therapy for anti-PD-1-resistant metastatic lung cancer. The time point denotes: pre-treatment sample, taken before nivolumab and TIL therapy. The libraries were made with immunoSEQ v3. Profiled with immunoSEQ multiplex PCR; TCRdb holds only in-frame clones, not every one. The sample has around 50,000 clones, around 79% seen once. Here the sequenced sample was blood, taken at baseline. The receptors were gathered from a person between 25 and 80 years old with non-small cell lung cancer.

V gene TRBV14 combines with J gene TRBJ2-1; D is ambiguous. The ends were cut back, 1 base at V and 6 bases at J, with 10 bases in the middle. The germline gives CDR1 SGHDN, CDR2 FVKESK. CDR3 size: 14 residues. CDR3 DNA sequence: TGTGCCAGCAGCCAAGGGCTTAGGCCCAATGAGCAGTTCTTC. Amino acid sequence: CASSQGLRPNEQFF.

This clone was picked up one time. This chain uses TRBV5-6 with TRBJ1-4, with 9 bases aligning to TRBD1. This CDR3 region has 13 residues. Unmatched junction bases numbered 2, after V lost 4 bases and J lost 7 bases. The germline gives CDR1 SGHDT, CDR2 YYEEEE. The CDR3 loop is CASSPDRGEKLFF. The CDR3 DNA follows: TGTGCCAGCAGCCCGGACAGGGGTGAAAAACTGTTTTTT.

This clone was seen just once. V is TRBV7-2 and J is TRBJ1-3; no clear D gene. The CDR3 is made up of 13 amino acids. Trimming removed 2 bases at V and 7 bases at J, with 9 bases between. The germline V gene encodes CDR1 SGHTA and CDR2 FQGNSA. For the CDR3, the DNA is TGTGCCAGCAGCTTATTGGTACCCAACACCATATATTTT. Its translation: CASSLLVPNTIYF.